Below are 5 T cell receptor beta chains sequenced from a single sample in a study of shared clonotypes between healthy human individuals. Some clones are missing from TCRdb's copy, which holds only in-frame ones; the method was immunoSEQ multiplex PCR. The data show 2 million to 3 million clones, roughly 93% seen once. Specimen: naive CD4+ T cells from PBMCs. The subset is: CD45RA+ positively selected. Receptors were obtained from a man between 18 and 35 years old in good health. Some clones in this sample may be carry-over from other donors' samples.

Points on this clone: The sample contains more than one DNA sequence encoding this CDR3. This chain connects TRBV7-2 to TRBJ1-2; 8 nucleotides match TRBD1. The V gene's germline CDR1 is SGHTA and CDR2 FQGNSA. The CDR3 is 13 amino acids. The V gene end was trimmed by 1 base and the J gene end by 8 bases; junction bases not matched to a gene: 3. As DNA, the CDR3 is TGTGCCAGCAGCTTAGTCAGGGGGCGCGGCTACACCTTC. This codes for CASSLVRGRGYTF.

The chain recombines TRBV28 with TRBJ1-4; 8 bases fit TRBD1. Germline V lookup: CDR1 MDHEN, CDR2 SYDVKM. The V gene end was trimmed by 1 base and the J gene end by 8 bases; junction bases not matched to a gene: 6. This CDR3 has 15 amino acids. The CDR3 DNA reads as TGTGCCAGCAGTTTATCAGGGGGCTGGGAGGAAAAACTGTTTTTT. Its protein product is CASSLSGGWEEKLFF.

The chain links TRBV28 to TRBJ2-5, with 7 bases lining up with TRBD2. After removal of 2 bases from V and 3 bases from J, the junction contained 6 bases not matched to a gene. This CDR3 is 15 amino acids long. In germline, CDR1 is MDHEN, CDR2 SYDVKM. CDR3 protein: CASSLGSGSKETQYF. The CDR3 region has the DNA TGTGCCAGCAGTTTAGGTAGCGGGTCTAAAGAGACCCAGTACTTC. Full variable domain (outside the CDR3, taken from reference TRBV28 and TRBJ2-5): DVKVTQSSRYLVKRTGEKVFLECVQDMDHENMFWYRQDPGLGLRLIYFSYDVKMKEKGDIPEGYSVSREKKERFSLILESASTNQTSMYLCASSLGSGSKETQYFGPGTRLLVL.

The rearrangement uses TRBV9 and TRBJ2-5, with D possibly matching TRBD1 (6 bases). V gave up 2 bases and J gave up 1 base, with 12 bases separating them. From germline, CDR1 is SGDLS and CDR2 YYNGEE. This CDR3 has 15 amino acids. For the CDR3, the DNA is TGTGCCAGCAGCGTTACAGGGACCCGCCAAGAGACCCAGTACTTC. This gives the protein CASSVTGTRQETQYF.

The CDR3 spells CASSREGSVHEQYF. The CDR3 bases are TGTGCCAGCAGCCGAGAGGGAAGCGTCCACGAGCAGTACTTC. The V gene is TRBV27, the J gene TRBJ2-7, with a weak D call TRBD2 (5 bases). The germline V gene encodes CDR1 MNHEY and CDR2 SMNVEV (reference sequence). Deletions cut 6 bases from V and 5 bases from J, with 17 bases between. The CDR3 contains 14 residues.